The 30 T cell receptor beta chains presented below share a single source sample, sequenced in a study of PD-1 blockade in classical Hodgkin lymphoma. Libraries were prepared by immunoSEQ multiplex PCR; TCRdb keeps only in-frame clonotypes and omits some of them. The sample lists about 17,000 clones; around nine tenths were seen once. Stated time point: newly diagnosed, previously untreated cHL patient sample. The source material was peripheral blood mononuclear cells (PBMCs). The receptors originated from a human donor with classical Hodgkin lymphoma.

DNA for the CDR3: TGTGCCAGCAGCGCGGGACTAGCGGGAGTCTACGAGCAGTACTTC. It codes for CASSAGLAGVYEQYF. The chain joins TRBV9 to TRBJ2-7; TRBD2 aligns across 14 bases. The CDR3 loop spans 15 amino acids. Germline loops: CDR1 SGDLS, CDR2 YYNGEE. V was pared by 3 bases and J by 3 bases, with 2 bases of the junction left unmatched.

This clone has a single count. The rearrangement uses TRBV7-2 and TRBJ2-7; D is undetermined. The V and J ends lost 2 bases and 1 base respectively, with 6 bases between them. The germline gives CDR1 SGHTA, CDR2 FQGNSA. This CDR3 is built from 13 residues. The CDR3 is CASSLTRSYEQYF. The CDR3 DNA sequence: TGTGCCAGCAGCTTAACCAGGTCCTACGAGCAGTACTTC.

This rearrangement joins TRBV6-4 to TRBJ2-3; tentatively, D is TRBD2 (6 bases). Trimming took 6 bases from V and 2 from J, leaving 12 bases between them. The CDR3 is 14 amino acids. CDR1 is MRHNA, CDR2 SNTAGT, per germline. CDR3 DNA sequence: TGTGCCAGCAGGGGGGACTTCGACACAGATACGCAGTATTTT. This translates into CASRGDFDTDTQYF.

The V gene is TRBV6-5, the J gene TRBJ1-5; 10 nucleotides line up with TRBD1. Germline V gene lookup returns CDR1 MNHEY and CDR2 SVGAGI. The trim removed 3 bases at V and 3 bases at J, leaving 2 bases unmatched. CDR3 length: 15 amino acids. CDR3 sequence: CASSYGTGVNQPQHF. DNA of the CDR3: TGTGCCAGCAGTTATGGGACAGGGGTCAATCAGCCCCAGCATTTT.

The chain links TRBV10-1 to TRBJ2-7; D gene uncertain. This CDR3 has 14 amino acids. V shed 0 bases and J shed 2 bases, with 8 bases lying between them. CDR1 WNHNN and CDR2 SYGVQD come from the germline V gene (reference sequence). The CDR3 bases are TGCGCCAGCAGTGAGTCGGGCCGAACCTACGAGCAGTACTTC. It codes for CASSESGRTYEQYF.

This rearrangement joins TRBV6-5 to TRBJ1-5; no clear D. This CDR3 comprises 14 residues. The germline V gene encodes CDR1 MNHEY and CDR2 SVGAGI. The ends were cut back, 2 bases at V and 2 bases at J, with 7 bases in the middle. CDR3 nucleotide sequence: TGTGCCAGCAGTTACGGTGGGGGCAATCAGCCCCAGCATTTT. It is translated as CASSYGGGNQPQHF.

V gene TRBV15 combines with J gene TRBJ2-7; tentatively, D is TRBD2 (6 bases). Germline CDR1 is LNHNV and CDR2 is YYDKDF (reference sequence). The V and J ends lost 9 bases and 4 bases respectively, with 16 bases between them. This CDR3 comprises 13 residues. CDR3 in amino acids: CATGGKGFYEQYF. CDR3 bases: TGTGCCACGGGGGGAAAGGGTTTTTACGAGCAGTACTTC.

The V gene is TRBV9, the J gene TRBJ2-5, with TRBD2 matching over 8 bases. The germline V gene has CDR1 SGDLS and CDR2 YYNGEE. Trimming took 4 bases from V and 5 from J; bases not matched to a gene: 10. The CDR3 covers 15 residues. CDR3 loop: CASSSGLAFQETQYF. As DNA, the CDR3 is TGTGCCAGCAGCTCCGGACTAGCTTTTCAGGAGACCCAGTACTTC.

The V call is TRBV30, the J call TRBJ2-7, with D possibly matching TRBD1 (6 bases). V lost 5 bases and J 2 bases, leaving 10 bases between the germline ends. CDR3 length equals 12 residues. In germline, CDR1 is GTSNPN, CDR2 SVGIG (reference sequence). CDR3 protein: CAWGGRTYEQYF. The CDR3 bases are TGTGCCTGGGGGGGCCGAACCTACGAGCAGTACTTC.

The V and J genes are TRBV7-3 and TRBJ2-5; 7 bases align to TRBD1. The CDR3 length is 15 residues. After removal of 1 base from V and 5 bases from J, the junction contained 7 bases not matched to a gene. CDR1 is SGHTA and CDR2 is FQGTGA in the germline V gene. The CDR3: CASSLKGGRGETQYF. The CDR3 region has the DNA TGTGCCAGCAGCTTAAAAGGGGGCCGAGGGGAGACCCAGTACTTC.

This clone was detected only once. V and J are TRBV19 and TRBJ2-7; 10 bases map to TRBD1. This CDR3 has 15 amino acids. Germline lookup yields CDR1 LNHDA and CDR2 SQIVND (reference sequence). The V segment lost 3 bases and the J segment 7 bases; nucleotides outside the gene matches: 9. In DNA, the CDR3 is TGTGCCAGTAGTATCGAAGGGACAGGGGCGGGGGAGCAGTACTTC. Translation gives CASSIEGTGAGEQYF.

The chain uses TRBV4-1 and TRBJ2-1; D not certain. Germline CDR1 is MGHRA and CDR2 is YSYEKL. The CDR3 consists of 15 residues. V was clipped by 4 bases and J by 1 base, with 11 bases between them. CDR3 sequence: CASSPALVSYNEQFF. DNA for the CDR3: TGCGCCAGCAGCCCCGCGTTGGTGTCCTACAATGAGCAGTTCTTC.

J is TRBJ2-7 and V is TRBV25-1; tentative D call: TRBD2 (5 bases). The CDR3 consists of 13 residues. V lost 4 bases and J 5 bases, leaving 12 bases between the germline ends. Per the germline V gene, CDR1 is MGHDK and CDR2 is SYGVNS. Here the CDR3 DNA reads TGTGCCAGCAGTGGAGGGAGTGGCCACGAGCAGTACTTC. This encodes CASSGGSGHEQYF.

The rearrangement joins TRBV7-8 to TRBJ1-5; unclear D gene. V lost 4 bases and J lost 4, with 5 bases in between. CDR1 and CDR2 (germline): SGHVS, FQNEAQ. This CDR3 has 12 amino acids. The CDR3 protein is CASSSQNQPQHF. The CDR3 region has the DNA TGTGCCAGCAGCTCACAAAATCAGCCCCAGCATTTT.

The chain carries TRBV7-2 and TRBJ2-2; D might be TRBD1 or TRBD2, each matching 5 bases. The CDR3 contains 15 residues. Trimming cost V 5 bases and J 2 bases, with 12 bases left between them. The germline V gene encodes CDR1 SGHTA and CDR2 FQGNSA. CDR3 coding DNA: TGTGCCAGCAGCACCCGGGACCATAACACCGGGGAGCTGTTTTTT. Encoded protein: CASSTRDHNTGELFF.

The chain is built from TRBV27 and TRBJ1-2, with D maybe TRBD1 (5 bases). Germline V gene lookup returns CDR1 MNHEY and CDR2 SMNVEV (reference sequence). Trimming took off 6 bases at V and 4 bases at J, with 18 bases between the two ends. The CDR3 consists of 15 residues. Here the CDR3 DNA reads TGTGCCAGCAGCCGGGGGGGGTTTGGCGGCTATGGCTACACCTTC. As protein: CASSRGGFGGYGYTF.

The chain uses TRBV5-4 and TRBJ2-2; TRBD2 matches 7 bases. CDR1 SGHNT and CDR2 YYREEE come from the germline V gene (reference sequence). The J segment lost 0 bases and the V segment lost 4 bases, leaving 9 bases of the junction unmatched. This CDR3 contains 17 residues. The CDR3 coding sequence is TGTGCCAGCAGCCGCCATTCCGGGACTACGAACACCGGGGAGCTGTTTTTT. This sequence encodes CASSRHSGTTNTGELFF.

The J gene is TRBJ1-1, the V gene TRBV7-8, with 7 bases that match TRBD1. Per germline, CDR1 SGHVS and CDR2 FQNEAQ. CDR3 length: 13 amino acids. With V trimmed by 5 bases and J by 5 bases, 5 bases remained unmatched. The CDR3 loop reads CASSQTGRTEAFF. CDR3 bases: TGTGCCAGCAGCCAGACAGGGAGGACTGAAGCTTTCTTT.

This clone was seen a single time. One end of the junction is discordant with germline, which a read error may explain. The chain combines TRBV25-1 with TRBJ2-7; tentative D call: TRBD2 (7 bases). The germline CDR1 and CDR2 sequences are MGHDK and SYGVNS. The CDR3 sequence is 16 residues long. The CDR3 DNA reads TGTGCCCGCAGTGGGGGGGGCGGAGAGGGGTCCTACGAGCAGTACTTC. It specifies CARSGGGGEGSYEQYF.

The CDR3 here is CASSPPDRLNTEAFF. The CDR3 DNA follows: TGTGCCAGCAGCCCCCCGGACAGGTTGAACACTGAAGCTTTCTTT. The chain joins TRBV7-9 to TRBJ1-1; 7 bases are a match to TRBD1. The CDR3 spans 15 residues. V shed 5 bases, J shed 0 bases, and the junction held 6 bases outside the gene matches. Germline CDR1 is SEHNR and CDR2 is FQNEAQ (reference sequence). The whole variable domain, remainder taken from reference TRBV7-9 and TRBJ1-1, is DTGVSQNPRHKITKRGQNVTFRCDPISEHNRLYWYRQTLGQGPEFLTYFQNEAQLEKSRLLSDRFSAERPKGSFSTLEIQRTEQGDSAMYLCASSPPDRLNTEAFFGQGTRLTVV.

The chain is built from TRBV21-1 and TRBJ1-6; the table assigns TRBD1, which was not confirmed against the DNA. TRBV21-1 is assigned pseudogene status. CDR3 length: 15 residues. CDR3 residues: CASSKPTDRNSPLHF. The CDR3 DNA is TGTGCCAGCAGCAAACCCACGGACAGGAATTCACCCCTCCACTTT.

This chain uses TRBV28 with TRBJ2-1, with D hard to call. This CDR3 has 13 amino acids. Germline CDR1 MDHEN, CDR2 SYDVKM. Trimming pared 3 bases from V and 5 bases from J, leaving 8 bases between. The chain's CDR3 is CASSLFSNNEQFF. In DNA form, the CDR3 reads TGTGCCAGCAGTTTGTTCAGTAACAATGAGCAGTTCTTC.

The rearrangement links TRBV30 to TRBJ2-3, with no clear D. The CDR3 spans 12 residues. CDR1 and CDR2 (germline): GTSNPN, SVGIG (reference sequence). V was trimmed by 2 bases and J by 15 bases, leaving 18 bases between them. The CDR3 here is CAWSTTPIRIYF. The DNA of the CDR3 is TGTGCCTGGAGTACAACTCCGATCCGTATCTATTTT.

The rearrangement joins TRBV10-3 to TRBJ1-3; D remains ambiguous. V was clipped by 0 bases and J by 4 bases, with 7 bases between them. From germline, CDR1 is ENHRY and CDR2 SYGVKD. The CDR3 has 14 residues. The CDR3 bases are TGTGCCATCAGTGAGTCAATGGGGGGAAACACCATATATTTT. This translates into CAISESMGGNTIYF.

This clone was recorded only once. This chain joins TRBV16 and TRBJ2-3, with D hard to call. The ends were cut back, 4 bases at V and 2 bases at J, with 1 base in the middle. Germline V gene sequence: CDR1 KGHSY, CDR2 FQNENV. CDR3 length: 11 amino acids. Here the CDR3 DNA reads TGTGCCAGCAGCCCCACAGATACGCAGTATTTT. Amino acids: CASSPTDTQYF.

Of note for this clone: The same CDR3 arises from other DNA sequences in this sample as well. The chain is built from TRBV9 and TRBJ1-1; D not certain. The CDR3 extends over 12 amino acids. Trimming shortened V by 0 bases and J by 3 bases, and 3 bases separated the two germline ends. Germline V gene sequence: CDR1 SGDLS, CDR2 YYNGEE. The CDR3 here is CASSVVDTEAFF. CDR3 DNA sequence: TGTGCCAGCAGCGTAGTGGACACTGAAGCTTTCTTT.

The rearrangement uses TRBV5-1 and TRBJ2-1; 9 bases agree with TRBD1. Germline V gene data show CDR1 as SGHRS and CDR2 as YFSETQ. The CDR3 contains 12 residues. V lost 7 bases to trimming and J lost 10 bases; unmatched junction nucleotides: 6. The CDR3 sequence is CASRDRAGEQFF. CDR3 DNA: TGCGCCAGCCGGGACAGGGCAGGCGAGCAGTTCTTC.

This chain joins TRBV19 and TRBJ2-1; possibly TRBD1 for D (7 bases). This CDR3 has 16 amino acids. Trimming pared 0 bases from V and 2 bases from J, leaving 11 bases between. CDR1 and CDR2 from the germline V gene are LNHDA and SQIVND (reference sequence). Here the CDR3 reads CASSIEGGGAYNEQFF. As DNA, the CDR3 is TGTGCCAGTAGTATAGAAGGGGGCGGGGCCTACAATGAGCAGTTCTTC.

This rearrangement joins TRBV6-1 to TRBJ2-1; D unresolved. The V end was cut by 1 base, the J end by 1 base, with 8 bases between. The CDR3 sequence is 15 residues long. The germline V gene has CDR1 MNHNS and CDR2 SASEGT. This CDR3 is CASSEVGRSYNEQFF. DNA of the CDR3: TGTGCCAGCAGTGAAGTCGGACGGTCCTACAATGAGCAGTTCTTC.

The V and J genes are TRBV10-3 and TRBJ2-1, with D hard to call. The CDR3 has 13 amino acids. The V end was cut by 0 bases, the J end by 5 bases, with 5 bases between. CDR1 is ENHRY and CDR2 is SYGVKD in the germline V gene. CDR3 nucleotides: TGTGCCATCAGTGAGTCGATGAACAATGAGCAGTTCTTC. Amino acid sequence: CAISESMNNEQFF.